Below are 22 T cell receptor beta chains sequenced from a single sample in a study of cytomegalovirus exposure and HLA in healthy donors. Primers included in the PCR were 60 Vbeta and 13 Jbeta primers. Clones were sequenced by immunoSEQ multiplex PCR, and TCRdb holds only the in-frame ones, with some missing. The sample lists roughly 100,000 clones, roughly 80% occurring once. The sequencing input was PBMCs. The receptors were sampled from a man aged 45-60 years in good health and CMV-seronegative.

This clone was found once. V gene TRBV9 combines with J gene TRBJ1-6; 8 bases are a match to TRBD1. The CDR3 has 18 amino acids. Trimming took 0 bases from V and 0 from J; bases not matched to a gene: 5. Germline CDR1 SGDLS, CDR2 YYNGEE. The CDR3 DNA follows: TGTGCCAGCAGCGTAGCGTGGGGACAGGACTCCTATAATTCACCCCTCCACTTT. Protein product: CASSVAWGQDSYNSPLHF.

The genes are TRBV2 and TRBJ2-5; 11 bases map to TRBD2. This CDR3 comprises 15 residues. Germline CDR1 SNHLY, CDR2 FYNNEI. V shed 8 bases and J 2 bases; nucleotides not matched to a gene: 7. The CDR3 DNA follows: TGTGCCAGCGGCAGACTAGCGGGGATACAAGAGACCCAGTACTTC. It is translated as CASGRLAGIQETQYF.

The V gene is TRBV27, the J gene TRBJ1-6; no reliable D call. Germline values: CDR1 MNHEY, CDR2 SMNVEV (reference sequence). The CDR3 contains 12 residues. V lost 3 bases to trimming and J lost 8 bases, with 5 bases between them. The CDR3 is CASSFTHSPLHF. The CDR3 DNA is TGTGCCAGCAGTTTCACTCATTCACCCCTCCACTTT.

The chain has TRBV10-3 and TRBJ2-5; 8 nucleotides agree with TRBD1. Germline V CDR1 and CDR2: ENHRY, SYGVKD. The CDR3 has 14 amino acids. V gave up 11 bases and J gave up 5 bases; unmatched junction bases: 13. The CDR3 sequence: CAARADRGGETQYF. In DNA form, the CDR3 reads TGTGCCGCACGAGCAGACAGGGGTGGGGAGACCCAGTACTTC.

This clone showed up just once. The sample holds other DNA sequences that translate to the same CDR3. V gene TRBV19 combines with J gene TRBJ1-2, with 7 positions matching TRBD1. CDR1 is LNHDA and CDR2 is SQIVND in the germline V gene (reference sequence). The CDR3 contains 14 residues. J was trimmed by 2 bases and V by 3 bases; bases with no gene match: 3. CDR3 loop: CASSITGVNYGYTF. In DNA, the CDR3 is TGTGCCAGTAGTATTACAGGGGTGAACTATGGCTACACCTTC.

This chain uses TRBV29-1 with TRBJ1-1; perhaps TRBD1 as D (5 bases). Per the germline V gene, CDR1 is SQVTM and CDR2 is ANQGSEA. Deletions cut 5 bases from V and 6 bases from J, with 13 bases between. The CDR3 is 12 residues long. This chain's CDR3 is CSVIKGEAEAFF. The DNA for the CDR3 is TGCAGCGTTATCAAAGGGGAAGCTGAAGCTTTCTTT.

CDR3 amino acids: CASSPDFYNEQFF. The CDR3 bases are TGTGCCAGCAGCCCTGACTTCTACAATGAGCAGTTCTTC. J is TRBJ2-1 and V is TRBV5-4; D remains unclear. There are 13 residues in the CDR3. Trimming cost V 4 bases and J 3 bases, with 8 bases left between them. CDR1 SGHNT and CDR2 YYREEE come from the germline V gene (reference sequence). The variable domain in full, with the rest retrieved from reference TRBV5-4 and TRBJ2-1, is ETGVTQSPTHLIKTRGQQVTLRCSSQSGHNTVSWYQQALGQGPQFIFQYYREEENGRGNFPPRFSGLQFPNYSSELNVNALELDDSALYLCASSPDFYNEQFFGPGTRLTVL.

The rearrangement uses TRBV29-1 and TRBJ2-2; 9 bases map to TRBD1. Trimming cost V 6 bases and J 4 bases; bases outside gene matches: 3. The CDR3 has 13 residues. CDR1 and CDR2 from the germline V gene are SQVTM and ANQGSEA. CDR3 amino acids: CSVRQGGTGELFF. CDR3 nucleotide sequence: TGCAGCGTCAGACAGGGGGGCACCGGGGAGCTGTTTTTT.

The CDR3 coding sequence is TGTGCCAGCAGCGTCGGGGCGGCGGGGGTCACAGATACGCAGTATTTT. Amino acids: CASSVGAAGVTDTQYF. The V and J genes are TRBV7-9 and TRBJ2-3; TRBD2 matches 7 bases. The CDR3 contains 16 residues. Unmatched junction bases numbered 10, after V lost 5 bases and J lost 2 bases. From germline, CDR1 is SEHNR and CDR2 FQNEAQ (reference sequence). Supplemented by reference TRBV7-9 and TRBJ2-3, the full variable domain reads DTGVSQNPRHKITKRGQNVTFRCDPISEHNRLYWYRQTLGQGPEFLTYFQNEAQLEKSRLLSDRFSAERPKGSFSTLEIQRTEQGDSAMYLCASSVGAAGVTDTQYFGPGTRLTVL.

V is TRBV6-1 and J is TRBJ2-7, with unresolved D. The germline CDR1 and CDR2 sequences are MNHNS and SASEGT. The V gene lost 5 bases and the J gene lost 4 bases, with 6 bases spanning the gap. The length of the CDR3 is 11 residues. CDR3 residues: CASSYTYEQYF. In DNA form, the CDR3 reads TGTGCCAGCAGTTACACGTACGAGCAGTACTTC.

The chain links TRBV19 to TRBJ1-5, with TRBD1 as a possible D gene (5 bases). This CDR3 has 12 amino acids. The V gene's germline CDR1 is LNHDA and CDR2 SQIVND (reference sequence). Trimming removed 7 bases at V and 5 bases at J, with 9 bases between. CDR3 residues: CASNFRDQPQHF. In nucleotides, the CDR3 is TGTGCCAGTAACTTCAGGGATCAGCCCCAGCATTTT. Full variable domain (outside the CDR3, taken from reference TRBV19 and TRBJ1-5): DGGITQSPKYLFRKEGQNVTLSCEQNLNHDAMYWYRQDPGQGLRLIYYSQIVNDFQKGDIAEGYSVSREKKESFPLTVTSAQKNPTAFYLCASNFRDQPQHFGDGTRLSIL.

The chain carries TRBV11-2 and TRBJ1-5; D unresolved. The ends were cut back, 1 base at V and 2 bases at J, with 12 bases in the middle. CDR1 and CDR2 from the germline V gene are SGHAT and FQNNGV. The CDR3 is 16 residues long. The CDR3 loop is CASSLVRGFGNQPQHF. CDR3 DNA sequence: TGTGCCAGCAGCTTAGTGCGAGGGTTCGGCAATCAGCCCCAGCATTTT.

The gene calls are TRBV10-1 and TRBJ2-2; D gene uncertain. Germline V gene data show CDR1 as WNHNN and CDR2 as SYGVQD (reference sequence). This CDR3 is 15 amino acids long. Trimming removed 3 bases from V and 2 bases from J, with 10 bases in between. CDR3 sequence reads: CASSETVVNTGELFF. In DNA form, the CDR3 reads TGCGCCAGCAGTGAAACGGTCGTCAACACCGGGGAGCTGTTTTTT.

This chain joins TRBV7-9 and TRBJ2-2, with 9 bases lining up with TRBD1. Germline CDR1 reads SEHNR; CDR2 reads FQNEAQ (reference sequence). V lost 5 bases to trimming and J lost 3 bases; unmatched junction nucleotides: 4. This CDR3 has 15 amino acids. The CDR3 is CASSHRGQDTGELFF. The CDR3 nucleotides read TGTGCCAGCAGCCACAGGGGGCAGGACACCGGGGAGCTGTTTTTT.

Only one count was recorded for this clone. The CDR3 coding sequence is TGTGCCAGCAATGGCTCGGGGAACACTGAAGCTTTCTTT. Translation: CASNGSGNTEAFF. This rearrangement joins TRBV6-5 to TRBJ1-1; D is undetermined. This CDR3 is 13 amino acids long. V was pared by 7 bases and J by 1 base, with 10 bases between. Germline-derived CDR1 and CDR2 are MNHEY and SVGAGI.

The V and J genes are TRBV30 and TRBJ2-7; the match to TRBD1 covers 8 bases. V shed 7 bases, J shed 4 bases, and the junction held 12 bases outside the gene matches. CDR1 is GTSNPN, CDR2 SVGIG, per germline (reference sequence). This CDR3 spans 14 amino acids. The CDR3: CAYTRDRTFYEQYF. CDR3 DNA: TGTGCCTACACCCGGGACAGGACCTTTTACGAGCAGTACTTC.

This clone came up a few times. This chain connects TRBV19 to TRBJ1-1; no clear D. Germline V gives CDR1 LNHDA, CDR2 SQIVND (reference sequence). Trimming pared 5 bases from V and 5 bases from J, leaving 12 bases between. This CDR3 has 13 residues. The CDR3 spells CASSPRGDTEAFF. CDR3 bases: TGTGCCAGTAGTCCGCGGGGAGATACTGAAGCTTTCTTT.

CDR3 DNA sequence: TGTGCCAGCAGCCAACGGACAGGGAATAATGAAAAACTGTTTTTT. Protein sequence: CASSQRTGNNEKLFF. The genes are TRBV5-4 and TRBJ1-4, with TRBD1 identical over 8 bases. This CDR3 region has 15 residues. Germline V gives CDR1 SGHNT, CDR2 YYREEE (reference sequence). V lost 4 bases to trimming and J lost 4 bases; unmatched junction nucleotides: 6.

The chain recombines TRBV11-2 with TRBJ1-2; tentatively, D is TRBD1 (5 bases). Germline CDR1 SGHAT, CDR2 FQNNGV. Trimming took 5 bases from V and 4 from J, leaving 8 bases between them. The CDR3 runs 12 residues. Written as DNA, the CDR3 is TGTGCCAGCAGCCCTGGGGCCTATGGCTACACCTTC. Translation: CASSPGAYGYTF.

The chain carries TRBV6-5 and TRBJ1-1; 8 nucleotides agree with TRBD1. CDR1 is MNHEY and CDR2 is SVGAGI in the germline V gene. The ends lost 6 bases at V and 4 bases at J; junction bases unmatched: 4. CDR3 length: 13 residues. The CDR3: CASSRTGPTEAFF. CDR3 coding DNA: TGTGCCAGCAGCCGGACAGGGCCCACTGAAGCTTTCTTT.

The gene calls are TRBV2 and TRBJ1-3, with D hard to call. Trimming left V 6 bases short and J 4 bases short, with 7 bases between. Germline CDR1 SNHLY, CDR2 FYNNEI. The CDR3 length is 12 residues. This CDR3 is CASSANGNTIYF. The CDR3 DNA follows: TGTGCCAGCAGCGCGAACGGAAACACCATATATTTT.

The chain is built from TRBV4-1 and TRBJ2-1, with D maybe TRBD1 (6 bases). This CDR3 spans 13 amino acids. V gave up 4 bases and J gave up 8 bases, with 12 bases separating them. CDR1 and CDR2 from the germline V gene are MGHRA and YSYEKL. The CDR3 loop reads CASSRGYRDEQFF. CDR3 nucleotide sequence: TGCGCCAGCAGCCGGGGGTACAGGGATGAGCAGTTCTTC.